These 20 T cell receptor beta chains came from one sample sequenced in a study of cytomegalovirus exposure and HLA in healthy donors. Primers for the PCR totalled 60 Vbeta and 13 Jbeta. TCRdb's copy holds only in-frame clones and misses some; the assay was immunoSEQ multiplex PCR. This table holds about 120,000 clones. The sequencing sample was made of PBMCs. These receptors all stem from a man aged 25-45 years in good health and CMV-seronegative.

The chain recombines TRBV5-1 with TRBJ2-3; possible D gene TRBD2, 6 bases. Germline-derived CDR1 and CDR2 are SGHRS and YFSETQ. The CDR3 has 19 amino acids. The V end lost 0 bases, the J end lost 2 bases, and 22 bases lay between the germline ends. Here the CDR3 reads CASSLALGGGPGFTDTQYF. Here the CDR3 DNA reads TGCGCCAGCAGCTTGGCCCTTGGTGGAGGGCCAGGATTCACAGATACGCAGTATTTT.

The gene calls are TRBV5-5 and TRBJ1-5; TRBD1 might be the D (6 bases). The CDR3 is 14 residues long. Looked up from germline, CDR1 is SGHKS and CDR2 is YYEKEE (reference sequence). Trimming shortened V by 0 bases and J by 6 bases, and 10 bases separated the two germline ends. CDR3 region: CASSLEQGSQPQHF. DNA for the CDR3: TGTGCCAGCAGCTTGGAACAGGGCTCTCAGCCCCAGCATTTT. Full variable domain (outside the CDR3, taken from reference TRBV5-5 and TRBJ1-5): DAGVTQSPTHLIKTRGQQVTLRCSPISGHKSVSWYQQVLGQGPQFIFQYYEKEERGRGNFPDRFSARQFPNYSSELNVNALLLGDSALYLCASSLEQGSQPQHFGDGTRLSIL.

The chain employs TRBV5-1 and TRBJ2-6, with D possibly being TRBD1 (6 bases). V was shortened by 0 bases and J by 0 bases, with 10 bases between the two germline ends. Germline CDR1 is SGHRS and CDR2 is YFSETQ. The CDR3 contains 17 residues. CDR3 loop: CASSLGFRGSGANVLTF. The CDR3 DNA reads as TGCGCCAGCAGCTTGGGGTTCAGGGGCTCTGGGGCCAACGTCCTGACTTTC.

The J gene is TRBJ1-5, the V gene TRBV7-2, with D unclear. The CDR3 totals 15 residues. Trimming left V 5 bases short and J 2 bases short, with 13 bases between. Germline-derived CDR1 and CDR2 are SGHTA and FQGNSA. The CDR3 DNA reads TGTGCCAGCAGCCCCTCAACCGGGGGCAATCAGCCCCAGCATTTT. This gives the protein CASSPSTGGNQPQHF.

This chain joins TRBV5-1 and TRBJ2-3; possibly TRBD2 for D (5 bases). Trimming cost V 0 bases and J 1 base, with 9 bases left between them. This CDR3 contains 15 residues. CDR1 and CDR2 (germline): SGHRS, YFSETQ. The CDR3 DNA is TGCGCCAGCAGCTTGGCAGCGCGGGGCACAGATACGCAGTATTTT. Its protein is CASSLAARGTDTQYF.

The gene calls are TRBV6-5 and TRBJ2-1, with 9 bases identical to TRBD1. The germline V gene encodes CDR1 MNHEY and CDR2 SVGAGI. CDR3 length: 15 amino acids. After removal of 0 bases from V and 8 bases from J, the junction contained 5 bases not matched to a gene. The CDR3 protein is CASSYSKGTGYEQFF. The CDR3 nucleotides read TGTGCCAGCAGTTACTCAAAAGGGACAGGGTATGAGCAGTTCTTC.

CDR3 sequence (DNA): TGCGCCAGCAGCTTGGGTCGCGGGTTCGGTGAGCAGTTCTTC. It yields the protein CASSLGRGFGEQFF. The gene calls are TRBV5-1 and TRBJ2-1, with D perhaps TRBD2 (5 bases). Trimming left V 0 bases short and J 9 bases short, with 13 bases between. Germline lookup yields CDR1 SGHRS and CDR2 YFSETQ. The CDR3 runs 14 residues.

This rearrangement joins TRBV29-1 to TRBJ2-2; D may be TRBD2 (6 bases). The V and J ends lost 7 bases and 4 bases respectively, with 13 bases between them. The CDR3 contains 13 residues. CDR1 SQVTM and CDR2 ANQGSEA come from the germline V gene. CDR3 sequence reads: CSGLWGGTGELFF. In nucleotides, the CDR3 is TGCAGCGGGCTATGGGGAGGCACCGGGGAGCTGTTTTTT.

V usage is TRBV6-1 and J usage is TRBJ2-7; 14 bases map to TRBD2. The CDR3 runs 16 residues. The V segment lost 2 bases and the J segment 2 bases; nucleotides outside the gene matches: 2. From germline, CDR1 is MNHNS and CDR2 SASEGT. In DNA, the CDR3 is TGTGCCAGCAGTGAACCGGGACTAGCGGGGGCCTACGAGCAGTACTTC. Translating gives CASSEPGLAGAYEQYF.

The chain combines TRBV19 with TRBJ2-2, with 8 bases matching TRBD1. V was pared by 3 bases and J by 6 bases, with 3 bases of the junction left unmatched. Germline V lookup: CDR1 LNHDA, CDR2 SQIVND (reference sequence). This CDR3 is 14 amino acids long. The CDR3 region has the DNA TGTGCCAGTAGTATCCAGGGGGCCGCCGGGGAGCTGTTTTTT. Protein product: CASSIQGAAGELFF.

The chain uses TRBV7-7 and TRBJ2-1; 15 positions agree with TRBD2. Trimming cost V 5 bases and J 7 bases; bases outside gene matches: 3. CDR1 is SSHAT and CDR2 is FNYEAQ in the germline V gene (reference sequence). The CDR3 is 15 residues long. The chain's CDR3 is CASSLGTSGGNEQFF. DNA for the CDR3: TGTGCCAGCAGCCTTGGGACTAGCGGGGGGAATGAGCAGTTCTTC. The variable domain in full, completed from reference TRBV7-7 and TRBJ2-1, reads GAGVSQSPRYKVTKRGQDVTLRCDPISSHATLYWYQQALGQGPEFLTYFNYEAQPDKSGLPSDRFSAERPEGSISTLTIQRTEQRDSAMYRCASSLGTSGGNEQFFGPGTRLTVL.

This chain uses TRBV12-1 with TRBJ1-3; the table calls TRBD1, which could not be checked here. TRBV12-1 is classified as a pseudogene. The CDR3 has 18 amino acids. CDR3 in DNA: TGTGCCAGCAGCTTTCGGCCCTGTACAGGGGGAACGGGAAACACCATATATTTT. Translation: CASSFRPCTGGTGNTIYF.

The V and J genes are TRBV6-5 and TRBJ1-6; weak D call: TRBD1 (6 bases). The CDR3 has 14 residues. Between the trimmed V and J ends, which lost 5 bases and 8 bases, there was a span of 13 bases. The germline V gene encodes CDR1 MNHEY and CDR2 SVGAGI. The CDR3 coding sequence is TGTGCCAGCAGTCCCGGTGACAGGTATTCACCCCTCCACTTT. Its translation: CASSPGDRYSPLHF.

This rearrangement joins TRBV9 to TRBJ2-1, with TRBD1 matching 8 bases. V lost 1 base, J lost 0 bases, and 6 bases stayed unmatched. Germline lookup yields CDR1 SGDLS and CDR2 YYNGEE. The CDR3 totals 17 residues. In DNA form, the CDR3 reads TGTGCCAGCAGCGTACCGGACAGGGCGAGCTCCTACAATGAGCAGTTCTTC. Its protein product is CASSVPDRASSYNEQFF. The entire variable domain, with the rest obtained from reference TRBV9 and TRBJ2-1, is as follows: DSGVTQTPKHLITATGQRVTLRCSPRSGDLSVYWYQQSLDQGLQFLIQYYNGEERAKGNILERFSAQQFPDLHSELNLSSLELGDSALYFCASSVPDRASSYNEQFFGPGTRLTVL.

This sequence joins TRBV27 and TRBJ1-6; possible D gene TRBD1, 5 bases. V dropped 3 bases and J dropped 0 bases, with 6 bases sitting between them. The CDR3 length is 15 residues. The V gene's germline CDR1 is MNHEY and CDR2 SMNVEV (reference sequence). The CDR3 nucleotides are TGTGCCAGCAGTTTCGGGGGCTCCTATAATTCACCCCTCCACTTT. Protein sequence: CASSFGGSYNSPLHF.

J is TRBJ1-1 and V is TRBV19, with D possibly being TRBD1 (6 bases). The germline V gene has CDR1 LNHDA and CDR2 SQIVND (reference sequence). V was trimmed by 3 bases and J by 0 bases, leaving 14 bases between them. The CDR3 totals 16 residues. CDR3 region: CASSISRGGMNTEAFF. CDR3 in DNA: TGTGCCAGTAGTATTTCAAGGGGGGGCATGAACACTGAAGCTTTCTTT.

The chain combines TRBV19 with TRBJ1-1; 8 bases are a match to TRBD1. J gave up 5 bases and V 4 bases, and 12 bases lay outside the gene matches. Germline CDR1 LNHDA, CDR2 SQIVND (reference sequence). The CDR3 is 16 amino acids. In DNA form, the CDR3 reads TGTGCCAGTAGTAGCCGGCAGGGGGCAGGTGGTACTGAAGCTTTCTTT. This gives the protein CASSSRQGAGGTEAFF.

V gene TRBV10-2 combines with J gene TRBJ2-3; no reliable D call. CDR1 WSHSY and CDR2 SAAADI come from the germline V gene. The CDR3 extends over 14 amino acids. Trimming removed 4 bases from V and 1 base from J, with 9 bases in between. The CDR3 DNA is TGCGCCAGCAGTGCCGGCGGCGGCACAGATACGCAGTATTTT. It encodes CASSAGGGTDTQYF.

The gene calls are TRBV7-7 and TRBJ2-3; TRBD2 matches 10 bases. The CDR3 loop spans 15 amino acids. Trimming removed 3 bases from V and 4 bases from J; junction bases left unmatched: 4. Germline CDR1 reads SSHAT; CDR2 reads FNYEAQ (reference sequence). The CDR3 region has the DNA TGTGCCAGCAGCTTGGGACTAGCGCGGGCAGATACGCAGTATTTT. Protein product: CASSLGLARADTQYF.

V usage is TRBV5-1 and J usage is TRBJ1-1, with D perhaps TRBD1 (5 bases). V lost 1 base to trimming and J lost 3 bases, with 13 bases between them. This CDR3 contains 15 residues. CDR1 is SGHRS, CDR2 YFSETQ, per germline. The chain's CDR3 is CASSLMGIGDTEAFF. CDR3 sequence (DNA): TGCGCCAGCAGCTTGATGGGGATAGGGGACACTGAAGCTTTCTTT.